This TCR beta chain was profiled in a study of beta chain features in type 1 diabetes. Across the study: Examination of sorted cells across all samples involved 100 million or so cells.

This CDR3 spans 15 amino acids. V was shortened by 5 bases and J by 4 bases, with 18 bases between the two germline ends. CDR1 is PRHDT, CDR2 FYEKMQ, per germline (reference sequence). Study-wide findings and caveats: The naive, central memory and Treg TCRB repertoires looked more alike in patients than they did in healthy donors.

Isolated RNA was reverse transcribed in full, so expressed TCRB transcripts were sequenced. An average roughly 3.5 million reads came from naive, central memory and regulatory T cell samples. Clones were sequenced by immunoSEQ multiplex PCR, and TCRdb holds only the in-frame ones, with some missing. The profile shows 900,000 or so clones, 15% to 20% of them singletons. Concerning this clone itself: Its antigen is currently unknown.

The specimen was naive CD4+ T cells from blood. This receptor was identified in a woman aged 18-30 years in good health. The chain links TRBV13 to TRBJ2-7; D is perhaps TRBD1 (7 bases). The CDR3 region is CASSRMTGRWYEQYF. In DNA form, the CDR3 reads TGTGCCAGCAGCCGAATGACAGGGAGGTGGTACGAGCAGTACTTC.